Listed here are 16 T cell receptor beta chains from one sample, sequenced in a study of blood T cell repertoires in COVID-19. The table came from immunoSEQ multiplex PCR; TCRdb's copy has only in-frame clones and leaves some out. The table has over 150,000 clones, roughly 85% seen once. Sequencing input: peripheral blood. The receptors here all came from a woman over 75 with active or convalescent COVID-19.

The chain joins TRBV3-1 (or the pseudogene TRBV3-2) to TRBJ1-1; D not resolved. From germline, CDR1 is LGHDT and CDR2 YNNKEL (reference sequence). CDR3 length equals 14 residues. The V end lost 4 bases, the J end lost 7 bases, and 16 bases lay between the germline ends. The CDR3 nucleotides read TGTGCCAGCAGCCCACGACTCCAAACGGGTGAAGCTTTCTTT. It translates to CASSPRLQTGEAFF.

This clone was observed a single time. This CDR3 reads CASSPDRQQETQYF. The CDR3 nucleotides are TGTGCCAGCTCCCCCGACAGACAACAAGAGACCCAGTACTTC. The chain combines TRBV18 with TRBJ2-5; tentative D call: TRBD1 (5 bases). CDR3 length: 14 residues. V was clipped by 6 bases and J by 2 bases, with 13 bases between them. Germline values: CDR1 KGHSH, CDR2 LQKENI.

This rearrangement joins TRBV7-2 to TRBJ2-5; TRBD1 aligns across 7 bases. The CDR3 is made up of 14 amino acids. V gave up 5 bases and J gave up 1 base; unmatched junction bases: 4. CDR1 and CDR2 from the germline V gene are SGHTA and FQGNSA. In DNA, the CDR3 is TGTGCCAGCAGCCAGGGACAGATCCAAGAGACCCAGTACTTC. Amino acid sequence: CASSQGQIQETQYF.

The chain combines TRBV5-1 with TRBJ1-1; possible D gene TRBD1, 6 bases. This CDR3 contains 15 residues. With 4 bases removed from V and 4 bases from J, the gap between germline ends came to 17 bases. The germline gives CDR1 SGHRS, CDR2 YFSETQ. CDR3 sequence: CASSPRQGTGTEAFF. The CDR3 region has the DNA TGCGCCAGCAGCCCGCGTCAGGGGACGGGCACTGAAGCTTTCTTT.

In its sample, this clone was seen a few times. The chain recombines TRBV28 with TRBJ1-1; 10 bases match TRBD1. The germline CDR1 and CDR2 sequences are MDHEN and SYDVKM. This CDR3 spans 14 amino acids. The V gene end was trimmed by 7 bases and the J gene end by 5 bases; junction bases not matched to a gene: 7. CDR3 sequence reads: CASILTGGPTEAFF. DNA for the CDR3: TGTGCCAGCATCCTGACAGGGGGCCCGACTGAAGCTTTCTTT.

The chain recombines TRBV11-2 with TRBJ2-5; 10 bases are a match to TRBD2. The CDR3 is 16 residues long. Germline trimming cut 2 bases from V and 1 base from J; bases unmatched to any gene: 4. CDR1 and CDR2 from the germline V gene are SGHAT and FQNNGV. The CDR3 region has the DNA TGTGCCAGCAGCTTATCGGTAGCGGGAGGCCAAGAGACCCAGTACTTC. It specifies CASSLSVAGGQETQYF.

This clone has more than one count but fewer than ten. The CDR3 DNA sequence: TGCGCCAGCAGCTTGTACAGCACGGCCTTAGTGACTGAAGCTTTCTTT. The encoded protein is CASSLYSTALVTEAFF. The rearrangement uses TRBV5-1 and TRBJ1-1; D ambiguous. V lost 1 base, J lost 5 bases, and 18 bases lay in between. The CDR3 consists of 16 residues. Per the germline V gene, CDR1 is SGHRS and CDR2 is YFSETQ. Together with reference TRBV5-1 and TRBJ1-1, the CDR3 gives the full variable domain: KAGVTQTPRYLIKTRGQQVTLSCSPISGHRSVSWYQQTPGQGLQFLFEYFSETQRNKGNFPGRFSGRQFSNSRSEMNVSTLELGDSALYLCASSLYSTALVTEAFFGQGTRLTVV.

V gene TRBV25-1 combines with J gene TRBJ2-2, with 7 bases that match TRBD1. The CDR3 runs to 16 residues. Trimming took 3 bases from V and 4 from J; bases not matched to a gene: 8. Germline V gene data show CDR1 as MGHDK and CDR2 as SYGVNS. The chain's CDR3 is CASSDARQGPTGELFF. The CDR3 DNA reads TGTGCCAGCAGTGACGCCCGACAGGGACCCACCGGGGAGCTGTTTTTT.

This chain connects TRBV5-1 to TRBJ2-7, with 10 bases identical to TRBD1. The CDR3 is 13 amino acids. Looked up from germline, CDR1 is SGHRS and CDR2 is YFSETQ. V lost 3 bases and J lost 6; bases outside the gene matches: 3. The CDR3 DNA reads TGCGCCAGCAGCTATGGACAGGGGGGCGAGCAGTACTTC. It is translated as CASSYGQGGEQYF.

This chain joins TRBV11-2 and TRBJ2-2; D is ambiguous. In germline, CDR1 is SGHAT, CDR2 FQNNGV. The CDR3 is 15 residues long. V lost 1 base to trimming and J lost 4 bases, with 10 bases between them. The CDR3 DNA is TGTGCCAGCAGCTTAGTGGTTGGCCCCACCGGGGAGCTGTTTTTT. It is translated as CASSLVVGPTGELFF.

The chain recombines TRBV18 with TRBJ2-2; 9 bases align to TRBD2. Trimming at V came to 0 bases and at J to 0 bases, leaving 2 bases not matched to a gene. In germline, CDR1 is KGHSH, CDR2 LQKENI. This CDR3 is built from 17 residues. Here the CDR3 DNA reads TGTGCCAGCTCACCACCGGCGGGAGGGACGAACACCGGGGAGCTGTTTTTT. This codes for CASSPPAGGTNTGELFF.

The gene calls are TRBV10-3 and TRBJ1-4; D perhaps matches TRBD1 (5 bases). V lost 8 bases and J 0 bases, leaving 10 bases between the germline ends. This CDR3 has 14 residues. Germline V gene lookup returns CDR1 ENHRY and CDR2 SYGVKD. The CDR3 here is CAIGPGPTNEKLFF. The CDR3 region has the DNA TGTGCCATCGGGCCAGGGCCAACTAATGAAAAACTGTTTTTT.

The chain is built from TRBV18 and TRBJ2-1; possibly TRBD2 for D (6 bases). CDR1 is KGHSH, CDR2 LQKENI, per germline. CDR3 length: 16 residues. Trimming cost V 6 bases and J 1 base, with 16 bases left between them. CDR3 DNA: TGTGCCAGCTCGTTGACCGGGACTTCGTCCTACAATGAGCAGTTCTTC. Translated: CASSLTGTSSYNEQFF.

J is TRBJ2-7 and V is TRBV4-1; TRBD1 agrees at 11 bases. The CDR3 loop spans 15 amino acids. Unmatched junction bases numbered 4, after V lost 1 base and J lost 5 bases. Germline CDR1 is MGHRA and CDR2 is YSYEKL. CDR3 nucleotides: TGCGCCAGCAGCCAAGTGGGGACAGGGGGAAACGAGCAGTACTTC. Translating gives CASSQVGTGGNEQYF.

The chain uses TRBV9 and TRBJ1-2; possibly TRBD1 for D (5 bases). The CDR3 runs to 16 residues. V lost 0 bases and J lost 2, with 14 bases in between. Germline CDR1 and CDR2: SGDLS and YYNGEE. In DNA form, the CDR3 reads TGTGCCAGCAGCGTAGGGGGCCGTTCAGTGAACTATGGCTACACCTTC. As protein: CASSVGGRSVNYGYTF. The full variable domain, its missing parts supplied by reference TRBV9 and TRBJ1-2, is DSGVTQTPKHLITATGQRVTLRCSPRSGDLSVYWYQQSLDQGLQFLIQYYNGEERAKGNILERFSAQQFPDLHSELNLSSLELGDSALYFCASSVGGRSVNYGYTFGSGTRLTVV.

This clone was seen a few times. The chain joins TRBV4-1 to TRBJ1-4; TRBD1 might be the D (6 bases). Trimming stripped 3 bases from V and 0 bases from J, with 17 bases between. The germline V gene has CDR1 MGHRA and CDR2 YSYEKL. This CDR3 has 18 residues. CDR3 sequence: CASSQDRRQVATNEKLFF. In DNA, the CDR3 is TGCGCCAGCAGCCAGGATCGGAGACAGGTTGCAACTAATGAAAAACTGTTTTTT.